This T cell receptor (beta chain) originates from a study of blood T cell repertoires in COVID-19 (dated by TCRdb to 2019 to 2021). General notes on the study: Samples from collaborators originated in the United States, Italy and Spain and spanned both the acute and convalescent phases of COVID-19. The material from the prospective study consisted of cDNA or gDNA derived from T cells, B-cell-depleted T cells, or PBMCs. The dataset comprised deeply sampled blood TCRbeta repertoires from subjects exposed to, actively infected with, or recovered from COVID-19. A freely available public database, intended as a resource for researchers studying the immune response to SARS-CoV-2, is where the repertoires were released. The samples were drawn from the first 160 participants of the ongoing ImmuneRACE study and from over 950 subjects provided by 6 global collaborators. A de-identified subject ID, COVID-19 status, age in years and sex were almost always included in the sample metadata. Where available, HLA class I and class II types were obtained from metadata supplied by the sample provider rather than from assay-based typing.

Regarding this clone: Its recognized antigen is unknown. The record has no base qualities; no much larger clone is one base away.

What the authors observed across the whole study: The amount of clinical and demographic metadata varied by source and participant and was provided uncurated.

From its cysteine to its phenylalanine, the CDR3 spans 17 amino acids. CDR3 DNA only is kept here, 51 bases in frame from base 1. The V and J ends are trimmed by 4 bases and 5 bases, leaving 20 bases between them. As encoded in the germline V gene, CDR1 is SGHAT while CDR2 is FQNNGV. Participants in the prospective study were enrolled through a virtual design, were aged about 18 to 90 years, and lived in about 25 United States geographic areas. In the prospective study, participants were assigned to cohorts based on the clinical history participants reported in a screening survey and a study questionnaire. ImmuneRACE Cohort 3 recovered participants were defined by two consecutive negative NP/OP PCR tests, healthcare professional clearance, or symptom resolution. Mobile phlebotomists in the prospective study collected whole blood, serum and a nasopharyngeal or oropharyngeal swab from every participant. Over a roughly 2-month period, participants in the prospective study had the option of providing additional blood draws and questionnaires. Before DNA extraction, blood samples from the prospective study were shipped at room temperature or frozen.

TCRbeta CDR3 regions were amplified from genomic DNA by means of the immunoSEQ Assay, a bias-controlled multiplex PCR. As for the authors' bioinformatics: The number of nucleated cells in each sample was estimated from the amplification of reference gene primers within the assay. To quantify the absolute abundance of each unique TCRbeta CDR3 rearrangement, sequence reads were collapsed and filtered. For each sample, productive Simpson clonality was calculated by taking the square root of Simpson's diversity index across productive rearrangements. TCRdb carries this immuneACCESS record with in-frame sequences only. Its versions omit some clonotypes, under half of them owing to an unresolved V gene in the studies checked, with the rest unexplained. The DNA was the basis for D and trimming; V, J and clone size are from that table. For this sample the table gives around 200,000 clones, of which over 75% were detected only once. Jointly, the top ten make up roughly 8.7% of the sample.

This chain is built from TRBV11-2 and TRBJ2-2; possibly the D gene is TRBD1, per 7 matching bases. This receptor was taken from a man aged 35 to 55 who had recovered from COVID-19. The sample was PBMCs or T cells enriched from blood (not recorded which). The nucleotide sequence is TGTGCCAGCAGCTCCACGCTTTTACAGGGGAGGACCGGGGAGCTGTTTTTT. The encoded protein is CASSSTLLQGRTGELFF.